Below, one TCR beta chain is given with its context. Its antigen specificity is not known. No much larger clone exists at a distance of one base, and base qualities are not known. From a lookup of the germline V gene, CDR1 and CDR2 are KGHDR and SFDVKD. From the cysteine through the phenylalanine, the CDR3 covers 15 amino acids. The entry retains the CDR3 DNA only, 45 bases that are in frame from base 1. V trim: 4 bases; J trim: 5 bases; unmatched bases: 7. This specimen belongs to a study of blood T cell repertoires in COVID-19 (TCRdb year 2020). Broadly, across the study: The collaborator samples originated in the United States, Italy and Spain and spanned the acute and convalescent phases of COVID-19. The repertoires were released in a freely available public database intended as a resource for research on the immune response to SARS-CoV-2. The prospective study material was composed of cDNA or gDNA derived from T cells, B-cell-depleted T cells, or PBMCs. The dataset comprised deeply sampled blood TCRbeta repertoires from subjects exposed to, actively infected with, or recovered from COVID-19. Samples came from the ongoing ImmuneRACE study (first 160 participants) plus 1,254 subjects from 6 global collaborators. Sample metadata almost always included a de-identified subject ID, COVID-19 status, age in years and sex. Where available, HLA class I and class II types were obtained from metadata supplied by the sample provider rather than from assay-based typing. Overall study results and their limits: How much clinical and demographic metadata was included differed by source and by participant, and the metadata was provided uncurated.

Participants in the prospective study were aged roughly 18 to 95 years, lived in 20 to 30 United States geographic areas, and enrolled through a virtual design. In the prospective study, cohorts were assigned on the basis of participant-reported clinical history obtained from a screening survey and a study questionnaire. Recovered participants in ImmuneRACE Cohort 3 were defined as having two consecutive negative NP/OP PCR tests, clearance from a healthcare professional, or resolution of symptoms. Each participant in the prospective study had whole blood, serum and a nasopharyngeal or oropharyngeal swab collected by mobile phlebotomists. Participants in the prospective study had the option to provide additional blood draws and questionnaires over a roughly two-month period. Blood samples from the prospective study were shipped frozen or at room temperature prior to DNA extraction. TCRbeta CDR3 regions were amplified from genomic DNA by means of the immunoSEQ Assay, a bias-controlled multiplex PCR. The authors' analysis ran thus. Within the assay, amplification of reference gene primers was used to estimate how many nucleated cells each sample contained. To quantify the absolute abundance of each unique TCRbeta CDR3 rearrangement, sequence reads were collapsed and filtered. For each sample, productive Simpson clonality was calculated as the square root of Simpson's diversity index over productive rearrangements. The immuneACCESS repertoire file appears here via TCRdb, limited to in-frame rearrangements. These files lack a portion of the clones; in checked studies, under half of the deficit traces to unresolved V genes, and the cause of the others is not known. V, J and clone size are those of that table, while D and trimming were read from the DNA. In all, the sample holds approximately 470,000 clones, and around 90% of those were seen once. The ten biggest clones cover 0.65% to 0.9% of the sample.

The source is a woman between 18 and 29 years old who had recovered from COVID-19. Recombination joined TRBV24-1 with TRBJ2-3, with 8 middle bases fitting TRBD1. Sequencing was performed on PBMCs or T cells enriched from blood (not recorded which). The nucleotides are TGTGCCACCAGTGACAGCAGGGGGCCAGTAGATACGCAGTATTTT. It is translated as CATSDSRGPVDTQYF.